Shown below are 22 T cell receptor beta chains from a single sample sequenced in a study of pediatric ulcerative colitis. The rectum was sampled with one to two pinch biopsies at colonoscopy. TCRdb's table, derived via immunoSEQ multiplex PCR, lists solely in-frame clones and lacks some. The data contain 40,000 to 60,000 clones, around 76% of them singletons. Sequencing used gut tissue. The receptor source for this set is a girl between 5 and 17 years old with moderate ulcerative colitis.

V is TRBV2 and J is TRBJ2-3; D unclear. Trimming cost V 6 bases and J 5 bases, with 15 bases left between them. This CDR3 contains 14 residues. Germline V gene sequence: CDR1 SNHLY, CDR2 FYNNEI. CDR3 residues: CASSLTSLRDTQYF. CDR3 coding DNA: TGTGCCAGCAGCCTGACAAGTTTAAGAGATACGCAGTATTTT. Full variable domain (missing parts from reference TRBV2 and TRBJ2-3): EPEVTQTPSHQVTQMGQEVILRCVPISNHLYFYWYRQILGQKVEFLVSFYNNEISEKSEIFDDQFSVERPDGSNFTLKIRSTKLEDSAMYFCASSLTSLRDTQYFGPGTRLTVL.

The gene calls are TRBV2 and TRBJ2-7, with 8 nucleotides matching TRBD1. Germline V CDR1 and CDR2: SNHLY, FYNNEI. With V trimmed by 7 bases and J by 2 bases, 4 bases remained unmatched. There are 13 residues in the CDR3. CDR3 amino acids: CASISQGAYEQYF. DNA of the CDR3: TGTGCCAGCATATCACAGGGGGCCTACGAGCAGTACTTC.

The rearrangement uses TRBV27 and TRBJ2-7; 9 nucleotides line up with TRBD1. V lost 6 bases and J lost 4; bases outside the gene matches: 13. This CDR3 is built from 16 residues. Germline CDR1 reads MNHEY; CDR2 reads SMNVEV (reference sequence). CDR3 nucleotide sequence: TGTGCCAGCAGGATGGGACAGGGCGTAATTGGGTACGAGCAGTACTTC. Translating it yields CASRMGQGVIGYEQYF.

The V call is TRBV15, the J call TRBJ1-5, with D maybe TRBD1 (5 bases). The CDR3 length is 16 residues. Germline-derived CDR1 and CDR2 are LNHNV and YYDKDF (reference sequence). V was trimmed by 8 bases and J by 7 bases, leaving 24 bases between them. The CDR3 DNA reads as TGTGCCACCGATAGATTCCGGGGACGAAGCGTGCAGCCCCAGCATTTT. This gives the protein CATDRFRGRSVQPQHF. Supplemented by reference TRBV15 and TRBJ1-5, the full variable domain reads DAMVIQNPRYQVTQFGKPVTLSCSQTLNHNVMYWYQQKSSQAPKLLFHYYDKDFNNEADTPDNFQSRRPNTSFCFLDIRSPGLGDTAMYLCATDRFRGRSVQPQHFGDGTRLSIL.

The CDR3 sequence is CASSVVLGDGYTF. Here the CDR3 DNA reads TGTGCCAGCAGCGTAGTTTTAGGGGATGGCTACACCTTC. The rearrangement joins TRBV9 to TRBJ1-2; possible D gene TRBD1, 5 bases. The V and J ends lost 0 bases and 6 bases respectively, with 9 bases between them. The CDR3 loop spans 13 amino acids. Germline V lookup: CDR1 SGDLS, CDR2 YYNGEE.

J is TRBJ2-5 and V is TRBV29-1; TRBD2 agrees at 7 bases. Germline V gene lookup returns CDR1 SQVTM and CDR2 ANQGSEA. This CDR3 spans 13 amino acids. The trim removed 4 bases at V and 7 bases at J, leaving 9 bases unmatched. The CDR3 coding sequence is TGCAGCGTTGGCGGGACTCCGGGGGGGACCCAGTACTTC. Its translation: CSVGGTPGGTQYF.

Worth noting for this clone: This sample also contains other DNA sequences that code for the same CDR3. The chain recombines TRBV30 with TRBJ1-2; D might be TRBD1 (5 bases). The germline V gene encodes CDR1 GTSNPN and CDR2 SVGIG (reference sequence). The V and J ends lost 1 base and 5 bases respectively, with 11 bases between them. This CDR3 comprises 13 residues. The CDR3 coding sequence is TGTGCCTGGAGTGCGGGGGTTGTTTATGGCTACACCTTC. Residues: CAWSAGVVYGYTF.

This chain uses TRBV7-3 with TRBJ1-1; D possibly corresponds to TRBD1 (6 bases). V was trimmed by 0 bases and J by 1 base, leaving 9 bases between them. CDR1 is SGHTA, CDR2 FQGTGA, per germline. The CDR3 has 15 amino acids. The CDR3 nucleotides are TGTGCCAGCAGCTTAACCGGGACACGGAACACTGAAGCTTTCTTT. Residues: CASSLTGTRNTEAFF.

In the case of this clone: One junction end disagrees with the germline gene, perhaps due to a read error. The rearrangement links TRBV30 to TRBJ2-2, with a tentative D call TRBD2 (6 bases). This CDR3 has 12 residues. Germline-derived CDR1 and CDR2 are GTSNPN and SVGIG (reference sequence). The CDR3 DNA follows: TGTGCCCGGAGGGGTTTCGCCGGGGAGCTGTTTTTT. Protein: CARRGFAGELFF.

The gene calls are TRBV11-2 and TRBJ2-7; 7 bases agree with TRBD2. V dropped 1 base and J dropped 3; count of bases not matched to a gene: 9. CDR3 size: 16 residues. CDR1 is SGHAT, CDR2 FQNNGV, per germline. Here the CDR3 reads CASSLVAGGLLYEQYF. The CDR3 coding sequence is TGTGCCAGCAGCTTAGTAGCGGGCGGACTCCTCTACGAGCAGTACTTC. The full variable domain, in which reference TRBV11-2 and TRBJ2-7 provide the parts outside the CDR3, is EAGVAQSPRYKIIEKRQSVAFWCNPISGHATLYWYQQILGQGPKLLIQFQNNGVVDDSQLPKDRFSAERLKGVDSTLKIQPAKLEDSAVYLCASSLVAGGLLYEQYFGPGTRLTVT.

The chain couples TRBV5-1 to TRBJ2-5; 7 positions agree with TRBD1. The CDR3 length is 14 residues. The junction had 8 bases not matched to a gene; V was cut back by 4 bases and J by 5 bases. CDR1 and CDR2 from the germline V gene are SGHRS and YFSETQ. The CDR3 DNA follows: TGCGCCAGCAGCCTTACAGGGGAAGGGGAGACCCAGTACTTC. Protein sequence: CASSLTGEGETQYF.

CDR3 bases: TGCGCCAGCAGTCGACAGGGGGCGATGACCGATGAAAAACTGTTTTTT. Amino acid sequence: CASSRQGAMTDEKLFF. This rearrangement joins TRBV5-1 to TRBJ1-4, with 10 bases fitting TRBD1. There are 16 residues in the CDR3. Losses at the gene ends were 5 bases for V and 6 bases for J; bases not matched to a gene: 10. Germline lookup yields CDR1 SGHRS and CDR2 YFSETQ.

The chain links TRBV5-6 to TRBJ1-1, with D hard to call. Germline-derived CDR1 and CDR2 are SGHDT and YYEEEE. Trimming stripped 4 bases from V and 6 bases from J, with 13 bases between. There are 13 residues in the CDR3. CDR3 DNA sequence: TGTGCCAGCAGCCCCGACACCCACGCTGAAGCTTTCTTT. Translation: CASSPDTHAEAFF.

The CDR3 spells CASSPSGGPLEQYF. CDR3 sequence (DNA): TGTGCCAGCAGCCCTAGCGGGGGCCCTCTCGAGCAGTACTTC. The genes are TRBV7-9 and TRBJ2-7; 10 bases map to TRBD2. V lost 5 bases, J lost 6 bases, and 7 bases stayed unmatched. CDR1 and CDR2 from the germline V gene are SEHNR and FQNEAQ (reference sequence). The CDR3 is made up of 14 amino acids.

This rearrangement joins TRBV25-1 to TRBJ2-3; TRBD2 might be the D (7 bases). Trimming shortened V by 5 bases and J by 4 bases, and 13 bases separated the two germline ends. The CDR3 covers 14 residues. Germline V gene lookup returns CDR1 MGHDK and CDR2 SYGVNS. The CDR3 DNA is TGTGCCAGCAGTCCCGAGGGGGGGGCAGATACGCAGTATTTT. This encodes CASSPEGGADTQYF. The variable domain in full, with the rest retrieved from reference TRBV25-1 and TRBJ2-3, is EADIYQTPRYLVIGTGKKITLECSQTMGHDKMYWYQQDPGMELHLIHYSYGVNSTEKGDLSSESTVSRIRTEHFPLTLESARPSHTSQYLCASSPEGGADTQYFGPGTRLTVL.

CDR3 DNA: TGCGCCAGCAGCCCCGGACTAGCGGTCCCTTACGAGCAGTACTTC. This sequence encodes CASSPGLAVPYEQYF. The V and J genes are TRBV5-1 and TRBJ2-7, with 10 bases matching TRBD2. In germline, CDR1 is SGHRS, CDR2 YFSETQ. The CDR3 sequence is 15 residues long. Losses at the gene ends were 4 bases for V and 4 bases for J; bases not matched to a gene: 8.

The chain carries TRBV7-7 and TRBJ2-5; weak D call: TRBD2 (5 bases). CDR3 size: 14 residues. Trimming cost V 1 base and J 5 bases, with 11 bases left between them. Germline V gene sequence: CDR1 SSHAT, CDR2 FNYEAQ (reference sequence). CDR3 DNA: TGTGCCAGCAGCTTAGACGGGAATCGGGAGACCCAGTACTTC. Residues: CASSLDGNRETQYF.

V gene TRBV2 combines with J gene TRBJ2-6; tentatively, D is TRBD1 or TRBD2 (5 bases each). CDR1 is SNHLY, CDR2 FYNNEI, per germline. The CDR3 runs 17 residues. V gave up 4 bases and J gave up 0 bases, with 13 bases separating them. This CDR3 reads CASSGGPVLSGANVLTF. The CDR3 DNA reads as TGTGCCAGCAGTGGGGGACCGGTACTCTCTGGGGCCAACGTCCTGACTTTC.

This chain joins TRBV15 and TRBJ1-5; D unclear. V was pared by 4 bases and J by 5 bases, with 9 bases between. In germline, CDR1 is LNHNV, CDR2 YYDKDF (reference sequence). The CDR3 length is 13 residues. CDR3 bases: TGTGCCACCAGCAAGGTTTCCTATCAGCCCCAGCATTTT. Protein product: CATSKVSYQPQHF.

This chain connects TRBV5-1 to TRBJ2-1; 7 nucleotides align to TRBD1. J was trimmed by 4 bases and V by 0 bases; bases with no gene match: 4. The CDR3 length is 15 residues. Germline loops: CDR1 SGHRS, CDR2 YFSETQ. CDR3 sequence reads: CASSLGDSLYNEQFF. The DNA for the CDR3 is TGCGCCAGCAGCTTGGGGGACAGCCTATACAATGAGCAGTTCTTC.

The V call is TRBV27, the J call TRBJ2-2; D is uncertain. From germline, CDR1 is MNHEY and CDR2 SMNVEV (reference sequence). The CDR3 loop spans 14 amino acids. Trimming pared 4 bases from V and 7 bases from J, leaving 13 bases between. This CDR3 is CASSYSLKLGELFF. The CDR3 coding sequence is TGTGCCAGCAGTTACTCGTTGAAGCTCGGGGAGCTGTTTTTT.

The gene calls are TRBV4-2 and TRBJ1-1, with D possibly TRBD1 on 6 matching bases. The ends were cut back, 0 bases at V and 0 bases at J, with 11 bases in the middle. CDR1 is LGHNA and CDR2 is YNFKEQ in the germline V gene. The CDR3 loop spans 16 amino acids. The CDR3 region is CASSQDAGALNTEAFF. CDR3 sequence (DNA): TGTGCCAGCAGCCAAGATGCGGGGGCCTTGAACACTGAAGCTTTCTTT.